These 22 T cell receptor beta chains came from one sample sequenced in a study of blood T cell repertoires in COVID-19. Clones were read by immunoSEQ multiplex PCR, and TCRdb kept only the in-frame ones, dropping some. The sample lists fewer than 450,000 clones; roughly 90% were seen once. The sequencing sample was made of peripheral blood. The receptors derive from a woman aged 70-85 years with COVID-19, enrolled during active disease.

The V gene is TRBV19, the J gene TRBJ1-1, with 7 nucleotides matching TRBD1. The CDR3 has 13 amino acids. Losses at the gene ends were 5 bases for V and 4 bases for J; bases not matched to a gene: 4. Germline V CDR1 and CDR2: LNHDA, SQIVND (reference sequence). CDR3 sequence (DNA): TGTGCCAGTAGTCGACAGGGTTTCACTGAAGCTTTCTTT. Translation gives CASSRQGFTEAFF.

The rearrangement joins TRBV6-6 to TRBJ2-7; D is perhaps TRBD1 (5 bases). The V gene's germline CDR1 is MNHNY and CDR2 SVGAGI (reference sequence). The CDR3 totals 14 residues. V was clipped by 2 bases and J by 4 bases, with 12 bases between them. The DNA for the CDR3 is TGTGCCAGCAGTTACGGCGCAGGGCTGTACGAGCAGTACTTC. This codes for CASSYGAGLYEQYF.

The genes are TRBV6-2 or TRBV6-3 and TRBJ1-2; D not resolved. The CDR3 is made up of 11 amino acids. Trimming pared 6 bases from V and 7 bases from J, leaving 9 bases between. Germline V gene data show CDR1 as MNHEY and CDR2 as SVGEGT. In DNA, the CDR3 is TGTGCCAGCAGCTCCGGTTCTGGCTACACCTTC. Its protein is CASSSGSGYTF.

The J gene is TRBJ2-7, the V gene TRBV5-8; 10 bases are a match to TRBD1. This CDR3 has 14 residues. J lost 3 bases, V lost 4 bases, and 4 bases had no gene match. Germline values: CDR1 SGHTS, CDR2 YDEGEE. The CDR3 nucleotides read TGTGCCAGCAGCCCAGGGACAGGGGTCTACGAGCAGTACTTC. It specifies CASSPGTGVYEQYF.

The chain recombines TRBV4-1 with TRBJ2-3; a weak D match, TRBD2 (6 bases). The CDR3 totals 16 residues. V was cut by 0 bases and J by 5 bases, with 15 bases left in between. Germline assignment: CDR1 MGHRA and CDR2 YSYEKL. The CDR3 loop reads CASSQDRGGVGDTQYF. Written as DNA, the CDR3 is TGCGCCAGCAGCCAAGATCGCGGCGGGGTGGGAGATACGCAGTATTTT.

This clone turned up a few times. The chain combines TRBV19 with TRBJ1-5; maybe TRBD1 (5 bases). V lost 5 bases and J 3 bases, leaving 20 bases between the germline ends. The CDR3 is 17 amino acids. Germline lookup yields CDR1 LNHDA and CDR2 SQIVND (reference sequence). The CDR3 DNA sequence: TGTGCCAGTAGTCTTTACGGAACTGGGGCTCTCAATCAGCCCCAGCATTTT. Translating it yields CASSLYGTGALNQPQHF.

The chain is built from TRBV7-2 and TRBJ2-7, with TRBD2 identical over 11 bases. The germline V gene encodes CDR1 SGHTA and CDR2 FQGNSA. The ends lost 1 base at V and 5 bases at J; junction bases unmatched: 10. The CDR3 has 17 amino acids. This chain's CDR3 is CASSLVGFSGGANEQYF. Here the CDR3 DNA reads TGTGCCAGCAGCTTAGTGGGGTTTAGCGGGGGGGCGAACGAGCAGTACTTC.

CDR3 region: CASRTGLQDEQFF. The CDR3 nucleotides read TGTGCCAGCCGTACGGGACTCCAGGATGAGCAGTTCTTC. This chain connects TRBV6-5 to TRBJ2-1, with D maybe TRBD2 (6 bases). The CDR3 totals 13 residues. V lost 8 bases, J lost 8 bases, and 16 bases lay in between. The V gene's germline CDR1 is MNHEY and CDR2 SVGAGI.

The chain recombines TRBV4-3 with TRBJ1-2, with 8 nucleotides matching TRBD1. The V gene end was trimmed by 4 bases and the J gene end by 5 bases; junction bases not matched to a gene: 6. The CDR3 contains 14 residues. The germline V gene has CDR1 LGHNA and CDR2 YSLEER. The CDR3 loop is CASSRGQGLYGYTF. As DNA, the CDR3 is TGCGCCAGCAGCCGCGGACAGGGCCTATATGGCTACACCTTC.

The V call is TRBV6-5, the J call TRBJ2-7; TRBD1 aligns across 10 bases. The J segment lost 4 bases and the V segment lost 4 bases, leaving 4 bases of the junction unmatched. The V gene's germline CDR1 is MNHEY and CDR2 SVGAGI. This CDR3 has 14 residues. The CDR3 sequence: CASSSRQGAYEQYF. The CDR3 bases are TGTGCCAGCAGTTCGCGACAGGGGGCTTACGAGCAGTACTTC.

This clone was counted a single time. The chain joins TRBV30 to TRBJ2-2; 8 nucleotides align to TRBD1. CDR3 length: 14 amino acids. J was trimmed by 2 bases and V by 5 bases; bases with no gene match: 4. Germline V gives CDR1 GTSNPN, CDR2 SVGIG (reference sequence). The chain's CDR3 is CAWGGQVNTGELFF. Written as DNA, the CDR3 is TGTGCCTGGGGGGGACAGGTTAACACCGGGGAGCTGTTTTTT.

This chain connects TRBV4-3 to TRBJ1-1, with TRBD1 identical over 7 bases. There are 17 residues in the CDR3. Germline CDR1 is LGHNA and CDR2 is YSLEER. With V trimmed by 0 bases and J by 1 base, 8 bases remained unmatched. CDR3: CASSQDIFRDRNTEAFF. CDR3 sequence (DNA): TGCGCCAGCAGCCAAGATATTTTTCGGGACAGGAACACTGAAGCTTTCTTT.

The chain combines TRBV4-2 with TRBJ1-4, with 9 bases matching TRBD1. With V trimmed by 6 bases and J by 8 bases, 10 bases remained unmatched. This CDR3 region has 15 residues. Germline values: CDR1 LGHNA, CDR2 YNFKEQ. The CDR3 DNA sequence: TGTGCCAGCAGACCTCGACAGGGGGAAGAAGAAAAACTGTTTTTT. Protein sequence: CASRPRQGEEEKLFF.

The chain uses TRBV6-2 or TRBV6-3 and TRBJ1-2, with 8 bases that match TRBD1. V was clipped by 2 bases and J by 6 bases; unmatched bases: 5. From germline, CDR1 is MNHEY and CDR2 SVGEGT. There are 14 residues in the CDR3. CDR3 sequence reads: CASSYGQGADGYTF. The CDR3 bases are TGTGCCAGCAGTTACGGGCAGGGGGCCGATGGCTACACCTTC.

This chain links TRBV11-2 with TRBJ1-1; 12 bases match TRBD1. There are 15 residues in the CDR3. J was trimmed by 8 bases and V by 2 bases; bases with no gene match: 6. Germline V gene data show CDR1 as SGHAT and CDR2 as FQNNGV. This CDR3 reads CASSLRDRGLNEAFF. The CDR3 nucleotides are TGTGCCAGCAGCTTAAGGGACAGGGGGCTTAACGAAGCTTTCTTT.

This chain uses TRBV11-3 with TRBJ1-1, with D tentatively TRBD1 (5 bases). The CDR3 extends over 12 amino acids. Germline V gives CDR1 SGHNT, CDR2 YENEEA. The V gene lost 5 bases and the J gene lost 11 bases, with 15 bases spanning the gap. The CDR3 nucleotides read TGTGCCAGCAGCCTAGGAGGATCAGGGGCTTTCTTT. It specifies CASSLGGSGAFF.

This clone came up once. The rearrangement uses TRBV19 and TRBJ1-4; possibly TRBD1 for D (5 bases). CDR1 and CDR2 from the germline V gene are LNHDA and SQIVND (reference sequence). V lost 2 bases to trimming and J lost 4 bases, with 11 bases between them. CDR3 size: 15 residues. The CDR3 region is CASSITAQGNEKLFF. CDR3 coding DNA: TGTGCCAGTAGTATAACTGCGCAGGGTAATGAAAAACTGTTTTTT.

The chain employs TRBV7-9 and TRBJ1-1, with 8 bases matching TRBD1. V dropped 10 bases and J dropped 1; count of bases not matched to a gene: 5. The germline V gene encodes CDR1 SEHNR and CDR2 FQNEAQ (reference sequence). CDR3 length: 13 residues. The CDR3 DNA sequence: TGTGCCACGTGGACAGGGAAGAACACTGAAGCTTTCTTT. Translating it yields CATWTGKNTEAFF.

The chain is built from TRBV7-9 and TRBJ1-1; the D is unclear. Germline CDR1 reads SEHNR; CDR2 reads FQNEAQ (reference sequence). V was cut by 5 bases and J by 4 bases, with 8 bases left in between. This CDR3 region has 12 residues. Written as DNA, the CDR3 is TGTGCCAGCAGCCAACGGGGCACTGAAGCTTTCTTT. Its protein is CASSQRGTEAFF.

The DNA for the CDR3 is TGCGCCAGCAGCTTGTCGGGGGGCCCAGAAGATACGCAGTATTTT. As protein: CASSLSGGPEDTQYF. This rearrangement joins TRBV5-1 to TRBJ2-3; D may be TRBD2 (7 bases). CDR3 size: 15 residues. V was pared by 1 base and J by 5 bases, with 14 bases between. CDR1 and CDR2 (germline): SGHRS, YFSETQ.

The genes are TRBV9 and TRBJ1-1; D might be TRBD1 (6 bases). Looked up from germline, CDR1 is SGDLS and CDR2 is YYNGEE. The V gene lost 4 bases and the J gene lost 3 bases, with 13 bases spanning the gap. The CDR3 runs to 14 residues. CDR3 sequence reads: CASSPYTGYTEAFF. CDR3 nucleotides: TGTGCCAGCAGCCCTTATACAGGGTACACTGAAGCTTTCTTT.

The chain couples TRBV5-1 to TRBJ2-7, with D tentatively TRBD1 (6 bases). The germline V gene encodes CDR1 SGHRS and CDR2 YFSETQ. The CDR3 has 14 residues. Trimming removed 1 base at V and 6 bases at J, with 14 bases between. The CDR3 is CASSLIQGRGEQYF. The CDR3 nucleotides are TGCGCCAGCAGCTTGATCCAGGGGAGAGGCGAGCAGTACTTC.